The clone carrying this T cell receptor (beta chain) was detected only a few times. This entry comes from a study of blood T cell repertoires in COVID-19. Study overall: Sites across the United States, Italy and Spain contributed samples from acute and convalescent COVID-19. Nucleic acid was either cDNA or gDNA, and it came from T cells, B-cell-depleted T cells, or PBMCs.

Per the original methods: Scientists estimated how many nucleated cells there were by amplifying reference gene primers. Clones were read by immunoSEQ multiplex PCR, and TCRdb kept only the in-frame ones, dropping some. The D gene and trimming were derived from the DNA, and the V and J assignments and clone size from that table. The sample holds under 250,000 clones, about nine tenths seen once. The CDR3 is 16 amino acids. After removal of 10 bases from V and 2 bases from J, the junction contained 9 bases not matched to a gene. Per germline, CDR1 WSHSY and CDR2 SAAADI. The chain couples TRBV10-2 to TRBJ1-6; TRBD1 matches 9 bases. The origin of this receptor is a man in his 60s who had recovered from COVID-19. Material: peripheral blood. The CDR3 sequence is CATDDRGITYNSPLHF. In DNA, the CDR3 is TGCGCCACCGACGACAGGGGGATTACCTATAATTCACCCCTCCACTTT.